This TCR beta chain was identified during a study of blood T cell repertoires in COVID-19. Whole-study context: The origin of the acute and convalescent COVID-19 samples was the United States, Italy and Spain. PBMCs, B-cell-depleted T cells, or T cells were the source of the cDNA or gDNA that made up the material.

The V end was cut by 5 bases, the J end by 5 bases, with 13 bases between. Germline CDR1 MNHEY, CDR2 SMNVEV (reference sequence). CDR3 length: 13 residues. Authors' methods: Estimation of nucleated cell counts relied on the amplification of reference gene primers. TCRdb keeps only in-frame clones here, not all; method: immunoSEQ multiplex PCR. V and J calls and clone size follow that table, whereas D and trimming were derived from the DNA. The sample has 200,000 to 250,000 clones; 70% to 90% are singletons. The source of this sequence is a woman aged 18 to 35 who had recovered from COVID-19. This chain uses TRBV27 with TRBJ2-7; a possible D gene is TRBD1 (5 bases). What was sequenced was peripheral blood. CDR3 protein: CASSLQPRDEQYF. CDR3 nucleotides: TGTGCCAGCAGTCTCCAGCCCAGGGACGAGCAGTACTTC.